This T cell receptor beta chain was found in a study of cytomegalovirus exposure and HLA in healthy donors. Findings and caveats of the study: Most TCR sequences were seen very rarely across donors, but some public TCRs occurred in many.

J was trimmed by 3 bases and V by 1 base; bases with no gene match: 4. The CDR3 consists of 15 residues. The germline gives CDR1 SGHAT, CDR2 FQNNGV. A word on this clone: Antigen: not known.

Clones were read by immunoSEQ multiplex PCR, and TCRdb kept only the in-frame ones, dropping some. The profile shows more than 95,000 clones, about 91% of them singletons. This sequence joins TRBV11-2 and TRBJ2-5, with 8 bases matching TRBD1. Material: PBMCs. This receptor was taken from a woman between 18 and 30 years old in good health and CMV-seronegative. This CDR3 reads CASSLGRGREETQYF. CDR3 DNA: TGTGCCAGCAGCTTAGGCAGGGGGCGGGAAGAGACCCAGTACTTC.